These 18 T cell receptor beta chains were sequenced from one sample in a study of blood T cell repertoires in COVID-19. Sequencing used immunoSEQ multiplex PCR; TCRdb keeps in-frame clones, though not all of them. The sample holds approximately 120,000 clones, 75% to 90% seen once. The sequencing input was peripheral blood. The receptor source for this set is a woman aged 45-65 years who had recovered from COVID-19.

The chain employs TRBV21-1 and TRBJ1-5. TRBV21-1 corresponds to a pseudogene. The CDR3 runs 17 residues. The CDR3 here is CASSQSAGGLSNQPQHF. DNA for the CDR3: TGTGCCAGCAGCCAAAGCGCGGGAGGCCTTAGCAATCAGCCCCAGCATTTT.

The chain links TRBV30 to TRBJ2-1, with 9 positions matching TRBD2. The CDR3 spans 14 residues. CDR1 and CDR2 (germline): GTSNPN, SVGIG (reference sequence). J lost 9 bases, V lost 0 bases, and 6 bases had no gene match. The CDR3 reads CAWSVGSGSGEQFF. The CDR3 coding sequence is TGTGCCTGGAGTGTCGGTAGCGGGAGTGGTGAGCAGTTCTTC.

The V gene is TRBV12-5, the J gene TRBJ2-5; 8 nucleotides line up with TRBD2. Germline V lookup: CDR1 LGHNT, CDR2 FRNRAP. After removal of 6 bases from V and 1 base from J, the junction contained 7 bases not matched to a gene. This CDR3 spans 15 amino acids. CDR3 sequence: CASGPSGSIQETQYF. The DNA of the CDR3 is TGTGCTAGTGGACCAAGCGGGAGTATCCAAGAGACCCAGTACTTC.

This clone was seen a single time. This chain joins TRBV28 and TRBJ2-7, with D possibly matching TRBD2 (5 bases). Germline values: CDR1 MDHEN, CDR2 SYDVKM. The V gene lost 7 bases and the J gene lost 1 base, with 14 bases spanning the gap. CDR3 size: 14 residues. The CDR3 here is CASTPRVGSYEQYF. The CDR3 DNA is TGTGCCAGCACCCCGAGGGTGGGTTCCTACGAGCAGTACTTC.

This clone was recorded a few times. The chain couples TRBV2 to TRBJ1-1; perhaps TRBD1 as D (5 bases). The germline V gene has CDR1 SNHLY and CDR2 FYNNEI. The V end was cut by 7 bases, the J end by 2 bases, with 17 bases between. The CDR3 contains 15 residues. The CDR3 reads CASNSIETANTEAFF. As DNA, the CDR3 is TGTGCCAGCAACTCCATAGAGACAGCCAACACTGAAGCTTTCTTT.

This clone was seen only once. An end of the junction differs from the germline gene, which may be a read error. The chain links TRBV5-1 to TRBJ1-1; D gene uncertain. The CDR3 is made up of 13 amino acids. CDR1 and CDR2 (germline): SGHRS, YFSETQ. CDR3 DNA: TGCGCCAGCAGCTTGGCCTTGGCCTCCGGGATGATCTTT. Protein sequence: CASSLALASGMIF.

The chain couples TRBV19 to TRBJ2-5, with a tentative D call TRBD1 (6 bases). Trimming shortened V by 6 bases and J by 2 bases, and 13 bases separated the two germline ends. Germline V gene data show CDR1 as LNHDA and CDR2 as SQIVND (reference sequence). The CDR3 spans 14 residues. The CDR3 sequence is CASSLGQPQETQYF. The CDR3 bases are TGTGCCAGTAGCCTCGGACAGCCGCAAGAGACCCAGTACTTC.

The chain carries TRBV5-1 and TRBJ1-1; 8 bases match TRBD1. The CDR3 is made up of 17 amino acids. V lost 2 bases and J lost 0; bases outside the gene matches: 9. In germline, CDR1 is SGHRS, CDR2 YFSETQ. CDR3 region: CASSFLRTGPMNTEAFF. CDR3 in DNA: TGCGCCAGCAGCTTTTTGAGGACAGGGCCAATGAACACTGAAGCTTTCTTT. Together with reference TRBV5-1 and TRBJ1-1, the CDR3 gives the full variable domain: KAGVTQTPRYLIKTRGQQVTLSCSPISGHRSVSWYQQTPGQGLQFLFEYFSETQRNKGNFPGRFSGRQFSNSRSEMNVSTLELGDSALYLCASSFLRTGPMNTEAFFGQGTRLTVV.

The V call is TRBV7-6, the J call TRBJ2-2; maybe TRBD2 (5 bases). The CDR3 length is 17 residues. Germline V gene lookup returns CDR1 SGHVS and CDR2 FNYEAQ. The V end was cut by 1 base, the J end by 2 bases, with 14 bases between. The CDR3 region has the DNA TGTGCCAGCAGCTTAGAGGCCCGAGGGCGTAACACCGGGGAGCTGTTTTTT. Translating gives CASSLEARGRNTGELFF.

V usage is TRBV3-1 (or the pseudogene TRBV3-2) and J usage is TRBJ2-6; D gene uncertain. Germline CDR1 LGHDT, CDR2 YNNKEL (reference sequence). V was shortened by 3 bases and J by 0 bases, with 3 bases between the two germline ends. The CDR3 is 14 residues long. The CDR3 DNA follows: TGTGCCAGCAGCCACGGCTCTGGGGCCAACGTCCTGACTTTC. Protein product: CASSHGSGANVLTF.

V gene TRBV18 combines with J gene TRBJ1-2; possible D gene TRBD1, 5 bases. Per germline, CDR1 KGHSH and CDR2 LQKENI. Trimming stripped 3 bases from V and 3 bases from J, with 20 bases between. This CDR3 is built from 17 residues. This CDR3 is CASSPTVPSGGYYGYTF. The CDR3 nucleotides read TGTGCCAGCTCACCCACGGTTCCTTCTGGGGGGTACTATGGCTACACCTTC.

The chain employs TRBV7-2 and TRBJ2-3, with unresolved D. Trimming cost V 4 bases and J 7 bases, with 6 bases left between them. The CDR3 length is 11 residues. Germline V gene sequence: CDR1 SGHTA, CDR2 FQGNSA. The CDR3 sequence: CASSWSHTQYF. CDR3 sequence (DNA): TGTGCCAGCAGCTGGAGTCATACGCAGTATTTT. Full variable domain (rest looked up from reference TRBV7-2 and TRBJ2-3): GAGVSQSPSNKVTEKGKDVELRCDPISGHTALYWYRQSLGQGLEFLIYFQGNSAPDKSGLPSDRFSAERTGGSVSTLTIQRTQQEDSAVYLCASSWSHTQYFGPGTRLTVL.

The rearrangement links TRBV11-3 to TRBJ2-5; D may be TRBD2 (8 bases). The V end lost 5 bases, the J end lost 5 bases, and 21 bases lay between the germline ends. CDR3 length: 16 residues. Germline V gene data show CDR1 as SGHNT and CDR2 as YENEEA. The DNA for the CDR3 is TGTGCCAGCAGCCCGGGAGGGGGCCTGATTTTGGAGACCCAGTACTTC. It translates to CASSPGGGLILETQYF.

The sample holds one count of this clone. For the CDR3, the DNA is TGCAGCGTACAAGGACAGGGAGATCAGCCCCAGCATTTT. Translation gives CSVQGQGDQPQHF. The rearrangement joins TRBV29-1 to TRBJ1-5, with 8 bases identical to TRBD1. With 6 bases clipped from V and 5 bases from J, the junction kept 6 bases outside the gene matches. This CDR3 region has 13 residues. The germline V gene encodes CDR1 SQVTM and CDR2 ANQGSEA.

DNA for the CDR3: TGTGCCAGCAGTACCGGGACAGGGAGGTGGGACGAGCAGTACTTC. It translates to CASSTGTGRWDEQYF. The chain uses TRBV7-8 and TRBJ2-7; 9 bases align to TRBD1. The CDR3 totals 15 residues. Germline lookup yields CDR1 SGHVS and CDR2 FQNEAQ. V lost 6 bases and J lost 5; bases outside the gene matches: 11.

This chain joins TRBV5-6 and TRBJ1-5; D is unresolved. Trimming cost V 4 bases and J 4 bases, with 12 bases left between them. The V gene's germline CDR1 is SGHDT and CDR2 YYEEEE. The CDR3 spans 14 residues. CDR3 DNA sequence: TGTGCCAGCAGCAAAAAGGGAGGGAATCAGCCCCAGCATTTT. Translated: CASSKKGGNQPQHF.

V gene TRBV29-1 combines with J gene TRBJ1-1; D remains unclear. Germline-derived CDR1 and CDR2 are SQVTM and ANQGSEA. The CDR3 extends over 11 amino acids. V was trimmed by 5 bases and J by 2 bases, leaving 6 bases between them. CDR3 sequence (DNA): TGCAGCGTTACATTTAACACTGAAGCTTTCTTT. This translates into CSVTFNTEAFF.

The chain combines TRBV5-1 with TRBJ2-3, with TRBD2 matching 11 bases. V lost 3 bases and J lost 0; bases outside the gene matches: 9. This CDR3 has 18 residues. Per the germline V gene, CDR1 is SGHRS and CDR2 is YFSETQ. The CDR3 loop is CASSSGTSGKSSTDTQYF. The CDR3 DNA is TGCGCCAGCAGCTCCGGGACTAGCGGAAAATCTAGCACAGATACGCAGTATTTT.